Below, 28 T cell receptor beta chains from the same sample are listed, as sequenced in a study of cytomegalovirus exposure and HLA in healthy donors. Both 60 Vbeta primers and 13 Jbeta primers went into the PCR. Assay: immunoSEQ multiplex PCR; the TCRdb copy retains only in-frame clones and omits some. The sample table includes 90,000 to 150,000 clones. Specimen: PBMCs. All receptors come from a man between 18 and 29 years old in good health and CMV-seronegative.

The chain links TRBV5-4 to TRBJ1-6; 8 bases align to TRBD1. Germline loops: CDR1 SGHNT, CDR2 YYREEE (reference sequence). CDR3 length: 15 residues. V shed 4 bases, J shed 9 bases, and the junction held 9 bases outside the gene matches. CDR3: CASSQNRGLSSPLHF. The CDR3 nucleotides are TGTGCCAGCAGCCAGAACAGGGGGTTGAGTTCACCCCTCCACTTT.

This chain joins TRBV5-1 and TRBJ2-7; the D gene is possibly TRBD2 (6 bases). The CDR3 contains 14 residues. V was pared by 4 bases and J by 2 bases, with 13 bases between. The germline V gene encodes CDR1 SGHRS and CDR2 YFSETQ. The CDR3 nucleotides are TGCGCCAGCAGCCCTGGGACTGTAGCCTACGAGCAGTACTTC. Protein: CASSPGTVAYEQYF.

The chain recombines TRBV15 with TRBJ2-5; tentative D call: TRBD1 (5 bases). Trimming took off 0 bases at V and 2 bases at J, with 7 bases between the two ends. CDR1 and CDR2 from the germline V gene are LNHNV and YYDKDF (reference sequence). The CDR3 sequence is 14 residues long. The CDR3 DNA is TGTGCCACCAGCAGAGATAGGGGTCAAGAGACCCAGTACTTC. It translates to CATSRDRGQETQYF.

This chain joins TRBV19 and TRBJ1-2, with a tentative D call TRBD1 (5 bases). The germline V gene encodes CDR1 LNHDA and CDR2 SQIVND (reference sequence). V was trimmed by 4 bases and J by 7 bases, leaving 13 bases between them. The CDR3 is 13 amino acids. This chain's CDR3 is CASSSPGGAGYTF. In DNA form, the CDR3 reads TGTGCCAGTAGTAGTCCGGGGGGTGCTGGCTACACCTTC.

V and J are TRBV9 and TRBJ2-1; unclear D gene. The germline V and J ends were trimmed by 0 bases and 5 bases, with 6 bases remaining between them. The CDR3 consists of 13 residues. Germline CDR1 and CDR2: SGDLS and YYNGEE. CDR3 sequence reads: CASSVVQHNEQFF. For the CDR3, the DNA is TGTGCCAGCAGCGTAGTACAGCACAATGAGCAGTTCTTC.

This chain joins TRBV19 and TRBJ2-7, with D possibly TRBD1 on 5 matching bases. Germline CDR1 LNHDA, CDR2 SQIVND (reference sequence). Trimming stripped 6 bases from V and 0 bases from J, with 9 bases between. The CDR3 is made up of 13 amino acids. The CDR3 region is CASRSQDSYEQYF. CDR3 DNA: TGTGCCAGTAGATCACAGGACTCCTACGAGCAGTACTTC.

J is TRBJ2-1 and V is TRBV9; 11 bases map to TRBD2. CDR3 size: 15 residues. J lost 7 bases, V lost 6 bases, and 9 bases had no gene match. CDR1 is SGDLS, CDR2 YYNGEE, per germline. The CDR3: CASNPGGTSGNEQFF. The CDR3 region has the DNA TGTGCCAGCAACCCCGGAGGGACTAGCGGAAATGAGCAGTTCTTC.

The chain couples TRBV19 to TRBJ2-6, with 7 bases that match TRBD1. The V and J ends lost 2 bases and 7 bases, in that order; junction bases with no gene match: 20. Germline CDR1 is LNHDA and CDR2 is SQIVND (reference sequence). This CDR3 comprises 20 residues. The CDR3 is CASSIMNRGGSGAGANVLTF. CDR3 nucleotide sequence: TGTGCCAGTAGTATAATGAACAGAGGGGGCTCTGGGGCCGGAGCCAACGTCCTGACTTTC.

The rearrangement joins TRBV7-8 to TRBJ1-1; tentative D call: TRBD1 (6 bases). V lost 4 bases, J lost 0 bases, and 12 bases lay in between. Germline loops: CDR1 SGHVS, CDR2 FQNEAQ. The CDR3 runs 15 residues. The CDR3, as DNA: TGTGCCAGCAGCTCGACAGGTTCCATGAACACTGAAGCTTTCTTT. This encodes CASSSTGSMNTEAFF. Full variable domain (remainder filled in from reference TRBV7-8 and TRBJ1-1): GAGVSQSPRYKVAKRGQDVALRCDPISGHVSLFWYQQALGQGPEFLTYFQNEAQLDKSGLPSDRFFAERPEGSVSTLKIQRTQQEDSAVYLCASSSTGSMNTEAFFGQGTRLTVV.

J is TRBJ2-1 and V is TRBV6-1, with 8 bases lining up with TRBD2. From germline, CDR1 is MNHNS and CDR2 SASEGT. This CDR3 comprises 15 residues. V lost 2 bases to trimming and J lost 9 bases; unmatched junction nucleotides: 9. Written as DNA, the CDR3 is TGTGCCAGCAGTGAAAAGGTTAGCGGGGAATCTGAGCAGTTCTTC. Translated: CASSEKVSGESEQFF.

V and J are TRBV27 and TRBJ1-4; D is possibly TRBD1 (6 bases). The CDR3 has 15 amino acids. V lost 4 bases and J lost 5, with 14 bases in between. The germline CDR1 and CDR2 sequences are MNHEY and SMNVEV (reference sequence). This CDR3 is CASSSSVGTNEKLFF. The CDR3 DNA follows: TGTGCCAGCAGTTCCTCGGTTGGGACAAATGAAAAACTGTTTTTT.

The rearrangement joins TRBV20-1 to TRBJ1-1; D uncertain. V shed 5 bases and J shed 2 bases, with 6 bases lying between them. This CDR3 is built from 11 residues. Germline V lookup: CDR1 DFQATT, CDR2 SNEGSKA (reference sequence). The CDR3 is CSALDNTEAFF. As DNA, the CDR3 is TGCAGTGCTCTAGACAACACTGAAGCTTTCTTT.

The CDR3 bases are TGTGCCAGCAGCTTGTCGCGGTCTTACAATGAGCAGTTCTTC. This codes for CASSLSRSYNEQFF. The J gene is TRBJ2-1, the V gene TRBV5-4; D uncertain. V dropped 1 base and J dropped 4 bases, with 9 bases sitting between them. The CDR3 totals 14 residues. Per germline, CDR1 SGHNT and CDR2 YYREEE (reference sequence).

The chain recombines TRBV5-4 with TRBJ1-1, with 7 bases matching TRBD1. Germline CDR1 is SGHNT and CDR2 is YYREEE (reference sequence). The junction had 8 bases not matched to a gene; V was cut back by 2 bases and J by 4 bases. The CDR3 sequence is 15 residues long. The CDR3 region is CASSLKGSGGTEAFF. The CDR3 DNA sequence: TGTGCCAGCAGCTTAAAGGGATCAGGGGGCACTGAAGCTTTCTTT.

The CDR3 coding sequence is TGCGCCAGCAGCTTGATTAGCGGTCCCACGAGGGATACGCAGTATTTT. This encodes CASSLISGPTRDTQYF. This chain joins TRBV5-1 and TRBJ2-3, with a weak D call TRBD2 (6 bases). The CDR3 covers 16 residues. V lost 1 base and J lost 6, with 18 bases in between. The germline gives CDR1 SGHRS, CDR2 YFSETQ.

The V call is TRBV30, the J call TRBJ1-1; no firm D call. Per the germline V gene, CDR1 is GTSNPN and CDR2 is SVGIG (reference sequence). With 3 bases removed from V and 4 bases from J, the gap between germline ends came to 12 bases. The length of the CDR3 is 13 residues. This CDR3 reads CAWRVGGPTEAFF. CDR3 in DNA: TGTGCCTGGAGGGTGGGAGGGCCCACTGAAGCTTTCTTT.

This chain joins TRBV11-2 and TRBJ1-2, with 8 bases that match TRBD1. The length of the CDR3 is 14 residues. Germline values: CDR1 SGHAT, CDR2 FQNNGV. The J segment lost 5 bases and the V segment lost 4 bases, leaving 6 bases of the junction unmatched. CDR3 protein: CASSSRTGNYGYTF. CDR3 in DNA: TGTGCCAGCAGCTCCCGGACAGGGAATTATGGCTACACCTTC.

The rearrangement uses TRBV15 and TRBJ2-1, with D hard to call. The CDR3 runs 14 residues. V was trimmed by 1 base and J by 6 bases, leaving 10 bases between them. The germline CDR1 and CDR2 sequences are LNHNV and YYDKDF (reference sequence). In DNA form, the CDR3 reads TGTGCCACCAGCAGAGGCCAGGCAGGCAATGAGCAGTTCTTC. This codes for CATSRGQAGNEQFF.

The chain uses TRBV4-1 and TRBJ2-3; 8 bases align to TRBD1. The germline V gene encodes CDR1 MGHRA and CDR2 YSYEKL. The CDR3 runs 15 residues. V lost 3 bases and J lost 7; bases outside the gene matches: 9. The CDR3 region has the DNA TGCGCCAGCAGCCATGGGCCAGGGGGCAGAAATACGCAGTATTTT. Translation: CASSHGPGGRNTQYF.

This chain joins TRBV5-1 and TRBJ2-3; the D gene is possibly TRBD1 (5 bases). With 0 bases removed from V and 4 bases from J, the gap between germline ends came to 15 bases. CDR1 is SGHRS, CDR2 YFSETQ, per germline. This CDR3 comprises 16 residues. CDR3 nucleotide sequence: TGCGCCAGCAGCTTGGGGGGCCGCGTGATGGCAGATACGCAGTATTTT. As protein: CASSLGGRVMADTQYF. Full variable domain (missing parts from reference TRBV5-1 and TRBJ2-3): KAGVTQTPRYLIKTRGQQVTLSCSPISGHRSVSWYQQTPGQGLQFLFEYFSETQRNKGNFPGRFSGRQFSNSRSEMNVSTLELGDSALYLCASSLGGRVMADTQYFGPGTRLTVL.

V gene TRBV2 combines with J gene TRBJ1-2, with 7 bases that match TRBD1. After removal of 6 bases from V and 4 bases from J, the junction contained 2 bases not matched to a gene. The CDR3 sequence is 12 residues long. Germline-derived CDR1 and CDR2 are SNHLY and FYNNEI. CDR3 bases: TGTGCCAGCAGATGGGACAGCTATGGCTACACCTTC. Translated, it gives CASRWDSYGYTF. Full variable domain (outside the CDR3, taken from reference TRBV2 and TRBJ1-2): EPEVTQTPSHQVTQMGQEVILRCVPISNHLYFYWYRQILGQKVEFLVSFYNNEISEKSEIFDDQFSVERPDGSNFTLKIRSTKLEDSAMYFCASRWDSYGYTFGSGTRLTVV.

The chain joins TRBV7-6 to TRBJ2-2, with D possibly being TRBD2 (5 bases). Germline V CDR1 and CDR2: SGHVS, FNYEAQ. CDR3 length: 15 amino acids. Trimming removed 4 bases from V and 0 bases from J, with 9 bases in between. CDR3 bases: TGTGCCAGCAGCTATCTAGCTTCGAACACCGGGGAGCTGTTTTTT. Translated, it gives CASSYLASNTGELFF.

This chain uses TRBV7-8 with TRBJ1-3; D gene ambiguous. Germline V gene data show CDR1 as SGHVS and CDR2 as FQNEAQ. The CDR3 runs to 15 residues. Trimming removed 4 bases from V and 4 bases from J, with 14 bases in between. CDR3 sequence (DNA): TGTGCCAGCAGCTATGTTTTGGGAGTAGGAAACACCATATATTTT. Translation: CASSYVLGVGNTIYF.

The V call is TRBV5-4, the J call TRBJ2-6, with 9 bases matching TRBD1. CDR1 and CDR2 (germline): SGHNT, YYREEE (reference sequence). The trim removed 4 bases at V and 0 bases at J, leaving 2 bases unmatched. This CDR3 is built from 16 residues. CDR3 nucleotide sequence: TGTGCCAGCAGCCGACAGGGGGACTCTGGGGCCAACGTCCTGACTTTC. Its protein product is CASSRQGDSGANVLTF.

V usage is TRBV6-1 and J usage is TRBJ2-3; D is uncertain. Per the germline V gene, CDR1 is MNHNS and CDR2 is SASEGT. The CDR3 extends over 15 amino acids. V lost 2 bases to trimming and J lost 0 bases, with 9 bases between them. This CDR3 is CASSESAASTDTQYF. The CDR3 region has the DNA TGTGCCAGCAGTGAATCGGCGGCTAGCACAGATACGCAGTATTTT.

About this clone itself: Here the CDR3 omits its conserved ending phenylalanine or tryptophan, so a read error is the likely source. The chain is built from TRBV13 and TRBJ2-7; perhaps TRBD1 as D (5 bases). Germline V lookup: CDR1 PRHDT, CDR2 FYEKMQ (reference sequence). The V and J ends lost 1 base and 4 bases respectively, with 8 bases between them. The CDR3 extends over 13 amino acids. The CDR3 region has the DNA TGTGCCAGCAGCTTAGCACAGGCTTACGAGCAGTACTTA. This gives the protein CASSLAQAYEQYL.

J is TRBJ2-1 and V is TRBV29-1; a weak D match, TRBD2 (5 bases). The CDR3 is 11 residues long. V lost 1 base and J 14 bases, leaving 12 bases between the germline ends. CDR1 and CDR2 (germline): SQVTM, ANQGSEA. CDR3 region: CSVEAGKSKFF. The CDR3 DNA reads as TGCAGCGTTGAAGCCGGGAAGAGTAAGTTCTTC.

The J gene is TRBJ1-1, the V gene TRBV2, with D possibly matching TRBD1 (5 bases). Germline V lookup: CDR1 SNHLY, CDR2 FYNNEI. This CDR3 spans 13 amino acids. Trimming left V 3 bases short and J 5 bases short, with 10 bases between. The CDR3 sequence: CASSEAGDTEAFF. The CDR3 DNA reads TGTGCCAGCAGTGAGGCGGGGGATACTGAAGCTTTCTTT.